Following are 25 T cell receptor beta chains from one sample sequenced in a study of T cell repertoires in cytomegalovirus infection. Via MiXCR, TCRdb re-called the reads, giving one row per CDR3 protein. Of about 740,000 distinct CDR3 sequences listed, 35% were seen once; the top ten hold roughly 2.8%. Sequencing used PBMCs. These receptors all stem from a human donor in good health (CMV status not recorded). Some clones in this sample may be carry-over from other donors' samples.

This clonotype was detected ten times or more. One junction end disagrees with the germline gene, perhaps due to a read error. The chain recombines TRBV12-3 or TRBV12-4 with TRBJ1-6; D gene unclear. This CDR3 comprises 19 residues. The chain's CDR3 is CASCLIAGSGKIGNSPLHF. The CDR3 region has the DNA TGTGCCAGCTGTTTAATAGCTGGGTCCGGTAAGATAGGAAATTCACCCCTCCACTTT.

This clonotype was seen ten or more times. The chain is built from TRBV7-3 and TRBJ2-3; 9 nucleotides line up with TRBD2. V gave up 5 bases and J gave up 1 base; unmatched junction bases: 7. The CDR3 contains 16 residues. CDR1 is SGHTA, CDR2 FQGTGA, per germline. The chain's CDR3 is CASSPGAGGRTDTQYF. DNA for the CDR3: TGTGCCAGCAGCCCGGGAGCGGGGGGCCGCACAGATACGCAGTATTTT.

V gene TRBV15 combines with J gene TRBJ1-5; 9 bases match TRBD1. Per the germline V gene, CDR1 is LNHNV and CDR2 is YYDKDF (reference sequence). The CDR3 consists of 18 residues. J was trimmed by 0 bases and V by 4 bases; bases with no gene match: 10. DNA for the CDR3: TGTGCCACCAGCAACTCCGGGACAGGGAAATATAGCAATCAGCCCCAGCATTTT. Residues: CATSNSGTGKYSNQPQHF.

This clonotype was found a few times. The chain joins TRBV29-1 to TRBJ1-5; 10 positions match TRBD1. Germline V gene data show CDR1 as SQVTM and CDR2 as ANQGSEA. The junction had 14 bases not matched to a gene; V was cut back by 6 bases and J by 0 bases. The CDR3 runs 18 residues. This CDR3 is CSVGESGQGSYSNQPQHF. The CDR3 bases are TGCAGCGTCGGAGAATCGGGACAGGGGTCGTATAGCAATCAGCCCCAGCATTTT.

This clonotype was seen a few times. The chain has TRBV28 and TRBJ1-1; D is perhaps TRBD1 (5 bases). The ends were cut back, 6 bases at V and 3 bases at J, with 11 bases in the middle. The CDR3 totals 13 residues. Germline CDR1 is MDHEN and CDR2 is SYDVKM. The CDR3 loop is CASRGLLDTEAFF. DNA of the CDR3: TGTGCCAGCAGGGGGCTTCTTGACACTGAAGCTTTCTTT.

The chain recombines TRBV28 with TRBJ2-7; D may be TRBD1 or TRBD2 (5 bases each). From germline, CDR1 is MDHEN and CDR2 SYDVKM. V dropped 5 bases and J dropped 6 bases, with 17 bases sitting between them. The CDR3 spans 14 residues. The CDR3 DNA reads TGTGCCAGCAGTACCTGGGACGGGCTACCCGAGCAGTACTTC. Its protein product is CASSTWDGLPEQYF.

The V gene is TRBV6-2 or TRBV6-3, the J gene TRBJ1-5; 9 bases are a match to TRBD1. Looked up from germline, CDR1 is MNHEY and CDR2 is SVGEGT. V dropped 3 bases and J dropped 5; count of bases not matched to a gene: 14. The CDR3 consists of 18 residues. The chain's CDR3 is CASSYPPAGTGSHQPQHF. The CDR3 nucleotides read TGTGCCAGCAGTTATCCCCCCGCCGGGACAGGGAGCCATCAGCCCCAGCATTTT.

The genes are TRBV5-6 and TRBJ1-3, with TRBD1 as a possible D gene (5 bases). Germline values: CDR1 SGHDT, CDR2 YYEEEE. The V and J ends lost 0 bases and 0 bases respectively, with 10 bases between them. The CDR3 loop spans 16 amino acids. The chain's CDR3 is CASSLGGASSGNTIYF. Written as DNA, the CDR3 is TGTGCCAGCAGCTTGGGAGGGGCCAGCTCTGGAAACACCATATATTTT.

The rearrangement uses TRBV7-9 and TRBJ2-3, with TRBD2 matching over 8 bases. The CDR3 has 15 residues. The junction had 7 bases not matched to a gene; V was cut back by 4 bases and J by 4 bases. Germline V gene data show CDR1 as SEHNR and CDR2 as FQNEAQ (reference sequence). In nucleotides, the CDR3 is TGTGCCAGCAGCTCAACGGGACTAGGCGCAGATACGCAGTATTTT. Translating gives CASSSTGLGADTQYF.

Regarding this clonotype: At one end the junction does not follow the germline gene, possibly because of a read error. J is TRBJ2-3 and V is TRBV7-3; D gene ambiguous. There are 14 residues in the CDR3. Per germline, CDR1 SGHTA and CDR2 FQGTGA. CDR3 loop: CASSPTLGPDAQYF. CDR3 in DNA: TGTGCCAGCAGCCCTACGTTGGGCCCAGATGCGCAGTATTTT.

On this clonotype itself: Lacking the conserved final phenylalanine or tryptophan, this CDR3 likely reflects a read error. The chain carries TRBV6-5 and TRBJ1-1; a weak D match, TRBD1 (5 bases). The CDR3 runs to 16 residues. The germline CDR1 and CDR2 sequences are MNHEY and SVGAGI. V lost 2 bases, J lost 3 bases, and 16 bases lay in between. CDR3 sequence: CASSYAGSGRYTEAFC. The CDR3 coding sequence is TGTGCCAGCAGTTACGCAGGGTCGGGCCGCTACACTGAAGCTTTCTGT.

This clonotype was seen more than once but under ten times. This rearrangement joins TRBV10-2 to TRBJ2-3; unclear D gene. V was shortened by 6 bases and J by 4 bases, with 11 bases between the two germline ends. The CDR3 loop spans 13 amino acids. Per germline, CDR1 WSHSY and CDR2 SAAADI. In DNA, the CDR3 is TGCGCCAGCAGATCCGCTGGGGCAGATACGCAGTATTTT. Translated, it gives CASRSAGADTQYF.

This clonotype was seen a handful of times. V and J are TRBV20-1 and TRBJ2-7, with TRBD2 matching 11 bases. This CDR3 region has 13 residues. With 4 bases clipped from V and 6 bases from J, the junction kept 5 bases outside the gene matches. Germline V gene lookup returns CDR1 DFQATT and CDR2 SNEGSKA (reference sequence). The CDR3 coding sequence is TGCAGTGCTATGACTAGCGGGGTAGGCGAGCAGTACTTC. Translating gives CSAMTSGVGEQYF.

This clonotype was recorded a few times. J is TRBJ1-6 and V is TRBV6-1, with D unresolved. CDR3 length equals 15 residues. Trimming left V 3 bases short and J 10 bases short, with 16 bases between. Germline lookup yields CDR1 MNHNS and CDR2 SASEGT. The CDR3 coding sequence is TGTGCCAGCAGTGATCCGACAACCCGAGGATCACCCCTCCACTTT. The encoded protein is CASSDPTTRGSPLHF.

This chain uses TRBV5-4 with TRBJ2-7, with D possibly matching TRBD2 (6 bases). Looked up from germline, CDR1 is SGHNT and CDR2 is YYREEE (reference sequence). V lost 3 bases and J 5 bases, leaving 15 bases between the germline ends. The CDR3 loop spans 14 amino acids. The CDR3 DNA reads TGTGCCAGCAGCTGGAAGACTAGTGGCAACGAGCAGTACTTC. Translated: CASSWKTSGNEQYF. The full variable domain, completed using reference TRBV5-4 and TRBJ2-7, is ETGVTQSPTHLIKTRGQQVTLRCSSQSGHNTVSWYQQALGQGPQFIFQYYREEENGRGNFPPRFSGLQFPNYSSELNVNALELDDSALYLCASSWKTSGNEQYFGPGTRLTVT.

The chain is built from TRBV28 and TRBJ2-5, with D possibly being TRBD1 (7 bases). V was cut by 9 bases and J by 2 bases, with 13 bases left in between. The CDR3 contains 13 residues. Per the germline V gene, CDR1 is MDHEN and CDR2 is SYDVKM. CDR3 sequence (DNA): TGTGCCAGTGCAGGGGGGCGTCAAGAGACCCAGTACTTC. Residues: CASAGGRQETQYF. The full variable domain, rest sourced from reference TRBV28 and TRBJ2-5, is DVKVTQSSRYLVKRTGEKVFLECVQDMDHENMFWYRQDPGLGLRLIYFSYDVKMKEKGDIPEGYSVSREKKERFSLILESASTNQTSMYLCASAGGRQETQYFGPGTRLLVL.

This clonotype was observed a few times. V is TRBV10-3 and J is TRBJ2-3; 8 nucleotides align to TRBD1. Germline V gene data show CDR1 as ENHRY and CDR2 as SYGVKD. The junction had 11 bases not matched to a gene; V was cut back by 2 bases and J by 4 bases. The CDR3 extends over 17 amino acids. CDR3 sequence (DNA): TGTGCCATCAGTGAGATACGGACAGGGATTTTTGCAGATACGCAGTATTTT. Residues: CAISEIRTGIFADTQYF.

The V call is TRBV13, the J call TRBJ2-3; D call uncertain. Germline V gives CDR1 PRHDT, CDR2 FYEKMQ (reference sequence). V shed 2 bases and J shed 0 bases, with 18 bases lying between them. CDR3 size: 18 residues. The DNA for the CDR3 is TGTGCCAGCAGCTTAATTGTCCGACGTAACAGTAGCACAGATACGCAGTATTTT. Translating it yields CASSLIVRRNSSTDTQYF.

This clonotype was detected ten times or more. The chain joins TRBV7-9 to TRBJ2-6; a weak D match, TRBD1 (6 bases). Germline V gene lookup returns CDR1 SEHNR and CDR2 FQNEAQ (reference sequence). The CDR3 is 16 amino acids. Trimming took 4 bases from V and 0 from J, leaving 10 bases between them. CDR3 coding DNA: TGTGCCAGCAGCTATGGACAGCCCTCTGGGGCCAACGTCCTGACTTTC. As protein: CASSYGQPSGANVLTF.

V and J are TRBV20-1 and TRBJ2-1; 11 nucleotides match TRBD2. V gave up 3 bases and J gave up 7 bases; unmatched junction bases: 11. The CDR3 extends over 16 amino acids. The V gene's germline CDR1 is DFQATT and CDR2 SNEGSKA (reference sequence). The CDR3 coding sequence is TGCAGTGCTAGCCGCGGGGGGCCTAGCGGGGGGAATGAGCAGTTCTTC. This gives the protein CSASRGGPSGGNEQFF.

With regard to this clonotype: With a much larger clone just one base away, this may be a read error. V is TRBV7-2 and J is TRBJ2-3, with TRBD2 identical over 11 bases. V dropped 1 base and J dropped 5; count of bases not matched to a gene: 5. The length of the CDR3 is 16 residues. Germline assignment: CDR1 SGHTA and CDR2 FQGNSA. The CDR3 sequence: CASSLVLAGVVDTQYF. CDR3 DNA sequence: TGTGCCAGCAGCTTAGTACTAGCGGGAGTAGTAGATACGCAGTATTTT.

The table lists this clonotype with many counts. The V call is TRBV7-3, the J call TRBJ1-6; D might be TRBD1 (6 bases). The length of the CDR3 is 14 residues. The V gene lost 5 bases and the J gene lost 5 bases, with 10 bases spanning the gap. Germline V gives CDR1 SGHTA, CDR2 FQGTGA. Here the CDR3 DNA reads TGTGCCAGCAGCGCTACAGGGAATAATTCACCCCTCCACTTT. It specifies CASSATGNNSPLHF.

Only a few counts were recorded for this clonotype. V gene TRBV12-3 or TRBV12-4 combines with J gene TRBJ1-1; maybe TRBD1 (6 bases). With 2 bases removed from V and 1 base from J, the gap between germline ends came to 14 bases. The CDR3 extends over 16 amino acids. CDR3 residues: CASSLKGGFSNTEAFF. The CDR3 DNA is TGTGCCAGCAGTTTAAAAGGGGGGTTCTCGAACACTGAAGCTTTCTTT.

This chain uses TRBV28 with TRBJ1-6, with D perhaps TRBD1 (6 bases). The V end lost 6 bases, the J end lost 7 bases, and 13 bases lay between the germline ends. The CDR3 has 14 residues. From germline, CDR1 is MDHEN and CDR2 SYDVKM. The CDR3 loop reads CASSYDRKNSPLHF. In DNA, the CDR3 is TGTGCCAGCAGCTACGACAGGAAGAATTCACCCCTCCACTTT.

This sequence joins TRBV6-9 and TRBJ2-3; 10 bases line up with TRBD2. The V and J ends lost 10 bases and 2 bases, in that order; junction bases with no gene match: 15. The V gene's germline CDR1 is MNHGY and CDR2 SVAAGI. The CDR3 has 17 residues. CDR3 region: CAIRGFPGLAFTDTQYF. CDR3 bases: TGTGCCATCAGAGGATTTCCGGGACTAGCGTTCACAGATACGCAGTATTTT.